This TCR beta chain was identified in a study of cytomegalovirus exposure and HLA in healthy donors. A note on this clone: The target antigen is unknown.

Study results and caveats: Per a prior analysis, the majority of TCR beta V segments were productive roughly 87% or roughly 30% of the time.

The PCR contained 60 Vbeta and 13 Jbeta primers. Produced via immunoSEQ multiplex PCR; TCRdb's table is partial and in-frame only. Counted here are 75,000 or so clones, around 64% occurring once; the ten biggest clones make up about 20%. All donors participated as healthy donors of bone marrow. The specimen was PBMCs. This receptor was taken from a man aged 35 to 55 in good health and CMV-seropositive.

CDR3 coding DNA: TGTGCCAGCAGCGCTAGCGGGGGCGCCACAGATACGCAGTATTTT. Translating it yields CASSASGGATDTQYF. The chain carries TRBV9 and TRBJ2-3; 10 bases fit TRBD2. The CDR3 covers 15 residues. With V trimmed by 3 bases and J by 2 bases, 3 bases remained unmatched. CDR1 and CDR2 (germline): SGDLS, YYNGEE.